This TCR beta chain came from a study of T-cell reconstitution after alpha-beta-depleted transplantation in children. Study-level results: At the one-year point after transplant, T-cell counts and TCRbeta diversity were found to come mostly from T cells that had been newly produced. Some patients' high day-60 TCRbeta diversity was traced to surviving recipient T cells and thymic progenitors. At around two months after transplant, the alpha-beta T cells were reportedly derived from several hundred expanded clones that came from non-depleted graft cells.

This clonotype was seen more than once but under ten times. Its cognate antigen is unknown. The TCRbeta library was prepared with unique molecular identifiers. MiXCR, applied by TCRdb to the PCR reads, yields one record per CDR3 protein. The sample records hundreds of thousands of distinct CDR3 sequences, roughly 13% being singletons. Trimming took off 5 bases at V and 5 bases at J, with 15 bases between the two ends. The CDR3 has 14 residues. Germline V CDR1 and CDR2: WSHSY, SAAADI. This chain uses TRBV10-2 with TRBJ1-2; D uncertain. The specimen was PBMCs, mostly from graft donor cells, collected 360 days after TCRalphabeta/CD19-depleted stem cell transplant. The receptor's source is a male patient between 10 and 17 years old who had a stem cell transplant for acute myeloid leukemia, so the T cells may come from the graft donor. The CDR3: CASSSMALSYGYTF. The CDR3 nucleotides read TGCGCCAGCAGTTCCATGGCCCTGTCGTATGGCTACACCTTC.